The 23 T cell receptor beta chains below come from one sample, sequenced in a study of shared clonotypes between healthy human individuals. Only in-frame clones appear in the TCRdb table, and some are missing; sequencing was by immunoSEQ multiplex PCR. The table includes about 1 million clones, 60% to 80% detected once. Sample: memory CD4+ T cells sorted from blood. Regarding subset: CD45RA-negative fraction. These receptors were collected from a man younger than 35 in good health.

This clone was recorded a few times. The chain recombines TRBV2 with TRBJ1-1; D possibly corresponds to TRBD1 (5 bases). This CDR3 comprises 13 residues. V was trimmed by 6 bases and J by 7 bases, leaving 15 bases between them. CDR1 is SNHLY, CDR2 FYNNEI, per germline. The CDR3 sequence: CASSWTRRDEAFF. CDR3 nucleotides: TGTGCCAGCAGCTGGACACGGCGGGATGAAGCTTTCTTT.

The chain couples TRBV11-1 to TRBJ2-7, with TRBD1 as a possible D gene (6 bases). The length of the CDR3 is 16 residues. In germline, CDR1 is SGHAT, CDR2 FQDESV (reference sequence). V dropped 1 base and J dropped 0 bases, with 13 bases sitting between them. Here the CDR3 reads CASSLDAGVGSYEQYF. The CDR3 DNA reads as TGTGCCAGCAGCTTAGACGCAGGGGTCGGCTCCTACGAGCAGTACTTC.

The chain carries TRBV27 and TRBJ1-2; perhaps TRBD1 as D (6 bases). CDR1 is MNHEY and CDR2 is SMNVEV in the germline V gene (reference sequence). Trimming shortened V by 6 bases and J by 8 bases, and 16 bases separated the two germline ends. The length of the CDR3 is 13 residues. The CDR3, as DNA: TGTGCCAGCAGCCAAAACAGGGTTAAAGGCTACACCTTC. The encoded protein is CASSQNRVKGYTF.

The chain recombines TRBV6-6 with TRBJ2-3, with 8 bases fitting TRBD2. From germline, CDR1 is MNHNY and CDR2 SVGAGI (reference sequence). J lost 1 base, V lost 4 bases, and 4 bases had no gene match. This CDR3 comprises 15 residues. The CDR3: CASSWTSTRTDTQYF. Written as DNA, the CDR3 is TGTGCCAGCAGTTGGACTAGCACACGCACAGATACGCAGTATTTT.

The chain couples TRBV30 to TRBJ2-2; the match to TRBD1 covers 10 bases. This CDR3 comprises 14 residues. Per germline, CDR1 GTSNPN and CDR2 SVGIG (reference sequence). V lost 2 bases and J lost 6; bases outside the gene matches: 3. The DNA of the CDR3 is TGTGCCTGGAGTCCAGGACAGGGGGCCGGGGAGCTGTTTTTT. Translated: CAWSPGQGAGELFF.

The table lists this clone with many counts. This sequence joins TRBV11-2 and TRBJ1-6; tentatively, D is TRBD1 (5 bases). This CDR3 has 13 residues. CDR1 is SGHAT, CDR2 FQNNGV, per germline. V gave up 5 bases and J gave up 8 bases, with 10 bases separating them. This chain's CDR3 is CASSRGGDSPLHF. The DNA of the CDR3 is TGTGCCAGCAGCCGGGGAGGGGATTCACCCCTCCACTTT.

The V and J genes are TRBV9 and TRBJ1-2; 8 bases map to TRBD1. Germline CDR1 SGDLS, CDR2 YYNGEE. This CDR3 has 15 amino acids. V shed 0 bases, J shed 8 bases, and the junction held 9 bases outside the gene matches. The CDR3 DNA follows: TGTGCCAGCAGCGTAGAGGCCAGGGGGCGTTCCGGCTACACCTTC. Its translation is CASSVEARGRSGYTF.

The chain recombines TRBV29-1 with TRBJ2-3, with 10 positions matching TRBD2. The CDR3 consists of 13 residues. Losses at the gene ends were 5 bases for V and 7 bases for J; bases not matched to a gene: 6. Germline-derived CDR1 and CDR2 are SQVTM and ANQGSEA. As DNA, the CDR3 is TGCAGCGTTTCTAGCGGGAGTGTTAATACGCAGTATTTT. It codes for CSVSSGSVNTQYF.

This clone was recorded at least ten times. The sample contains more than one DNA sequence encoding this CDR3. The V call is TRBV27, the J call TRBJ1-5; maybe TRBD1 (5 bases). The CDR3 loop spans 15 amino acids. Germline values: CDR1 MNHEY, CDR2 SMNVEV (reference sequence). V shed 2 bases and J shed 1 base, with 9 bases lying between them. The CDR3 region is CASSLIQGSNQPQHF. The CDR3 region has the DNA TGTGCCAGCAGTTTAATCCAGGGCAGCAATCAGCCCCAGCATTTT.

The V and J genes are TRBV18 and TRBJ1-5; D gene uncertain. Germline V gene lookup returns CDR1 KGHSH and CDR2 LQKENI. The CDR3 totals 14 residues. The V and J ends lost 3 bases and 2 bases respectively, with 8 bases between them. CDR3 sequence reads: CASSPQRGNQPQHF. CDR3 in DNA: TGTGCCAGCTCACCCCAGCGGGGCAATCAGCCCCAGCATTTT.

The CDR3 sequence is CASSTGQMNTEAFF. DNA for the CDR3: TGCGCCAGCAGTACCGGACAGATGAACACTGAAGCTTTCTTT. This chain connects TRBV10-2 to TRBJ1-1; the D gene is possibly TRBD1 (6 bases). Trimming left V 5 bases short and J 0 bases short, with 10 bases between. CDR3 length: 14 residues. CDR1 and CDR2 from the germline V gene are WSHSY and SAAADI.

This rearrangement joins TRBV5-1 to TRBJ1-4, with no clear D. In germline, CDR1 is SGHRS, CDR2 YFSETQ. CDR3 length: 13 residues. Trimming took off 3 bases at V and 8 bases at J, with 11 bases between the two ends. As DNA, the CDR3 is TGCGCCAGCAGCTGGTCAGAAGGGGAAAAACTGTTTTTT. It translates to CASSWSEGEKLFF.

The table lists this clone with a count of one. The chain is built from TRBV5-1 and TRBJ1-2, with D possibly TRBD1 on 6 matching bases. The CDR3 covers 13 residues. Germline assignment: CDR1 SGHRS and CDR2 YFSETQ. The V gene lost 3 bases and the J gene lost 5 bases, with 11 bases spanning the gap. The CDR3 nucleotides read TGCGCCAGCAGCTCGGGACACCCTTATGGCTACACCTTC. This translates into CASSSGHPYGYTF.

The chain is built from TRBV6-6 and TRBJ1-2, with 11 bases aligning to TRBD1. The V gene's germline CDR1 is MNHNY and CDR2 SVGAGI (reference sequence). The V gene end was trimmed by 6 bases and the J gene end by 5 bases; junction bases not matched to a gene: 11. CDR3 length: 16 residues. The CDR3 DNA sequence: TGTGCCAGCAGCCCGGGACAGGGGGGAACGTATTATGGCTACACCTTC. This gives the protein CASSPGQGGTYYGYTF.

The rearrangement links TRBV4-3 to TRBJ2-3; D gene unclear. CDR3 length: 14 residues. From germline, CDR1 is LGHNA and CDR2 YSLEER. V was shortened by 2 bases and J by 2 bases, with 8 bases between the two germline ends. As DNA, the CDR3 is TGCGCCAGCAGCCAATCAGATCTCACAGATACGCAGTATTTT. Translation gives CASSQSDLTDTQYF.

The genes are TRBV14 and TRBJ1-1; the D is unclear. The CDR3 contains 13 residues. V gave up 4 bases and J gave up 3 bases, with 9 bases separating them. Germline lookup yields CDR1 SGHDN and CDR2 FVKESK. CDR3: CASSPTVYTEAFF. Written as DNA, the CDR3 is TGTGCCAGCAGCCCTACAGTGTACACTGAAGCTTTCTTT.

V gene TRBV9 combines with J gene TRBJ2-5; 9 positions match TRBD2. Germline V lookup: CDR1 SGDLS, CDR2 YYNGEE. This CDR3 comprises 15 residues. The V gene end was trimmed by 4 bases and the J gene end by 5 bases; junction bases not matched to a gene: 9. Here the CDR3 DNA reads TGTGCCAGCAGCCCCGGGACTAGCCAGCGGGAGACCCAGTACTTC. Protein product: CASSPGTSQRETQYF.

This rearrangement joins TRBV18 to TRBJ2-5; the match to TRBD2 covers 10 bases. The CDR3 has 15 residues. Germline CDR1 is KGHSH and CDR2 is LQKENI. J lost 5 bases, V lost 6 bases, and 9 bases had no gene match. This chain's CDR3 is CASSLRTSGGETQYF. CDR3 nucleotide sequence: TGTGCCAGCTCGCTGAGGACTAGCGGAGGGGAGACCCAGTACTTC.

J is TRBJ2-2 and V is TRBV27; tentative D call: TRBD1 (6 bases). The CDR3 extends over 16 amino acids. Germline assignment: CDR1 MNHEY and CDR2 SMNVEV (reference sequence). Between the trimmed V and J ends, which lost 0 bases and 6 bases, there was a span of 14 bases. This CDR3 is CASSLSSPGQSGELFF. DNA of the CDR3: TGTGCCAGCAGTTTATCAAGTCCTGGACAGTCCGGGGAGCTGTTTTTT.

The rearrangement links TRBV28 to TRBJ1-1, with D unclear. The germline gives CDR1 MDHEN, CDR2 SYDVKM. This CDR3 has 13 amino acids. V gave up 7 bases and J gave up 0 bases, with 9 bases separating them. In nucleotides, the CDR3 is TGTGCCAGCACCTTTAACGTGAACACTGAAGCTTTCTTT. Encoded protein: CASTFNVNTEAFF. Using reference TRBV28 and TRBJ1-1 for the parts outside the CDR3, the full variable domain is DVKVTQSSRYLVKRTGEKVFLECVQDMDHENMFWYRQDPGLGLRLIYFSYDVKMKEKGDIPEGYSVSREKKERFSLILESASTNQTSMYLCASTFNVNTEAFFGQGTRLTVV.

The chain is built from TRBV18 and TRBJ1-2; TRBD1 matches 10 bases. The V segment lost 3 bases and the J segment 8 bases; nucleotides outside the gene matches: 6. The CDR3 has 14 amino acids. Germline loops: CDR1 KGHSH, CDR2 LQKENI. CDR3 sequence: CASSPRTGGDGYTF. In DNA form, the CDR3 reads TGTGCCAGCTCACCTCGGACAGGGGGTGACGGCTACACCTTC.

The rearrangement joins TRBV5-6 to TRBJ1-2; tentatively, D is TRBD1 (5 bases). Germline V lookup: CDR1 SGHDT, CDR2 YYEEEE. V gave up 9 bases and J gave up 5 bases, with 14 bases separating them. The length of the CDR3 is 12 residues. The CDR3 spells CANRRAEYGYTF. CDR3 bases: TGTGCCAATCGCAGGGCCGAGTATGGCTACACCTTC. Complete variable domain (other parts from reference TRBV5-6 and TRBJ1-2): DAGVTQSPTHLIKTRGQQVTLRCSPKSGHDTVSWYQQALGQGPQFIFQYYEEEERQRGNFPDRFSGHQFPNYSSELNVNALLLGDSALYLCANRRAEYGYTFGSGTRLTVV.

This clone came up once. A single base separates this from a much larger clone, so it may be a read error. Distinct nucleotide sequences in the sample also encode this CDR3. The V and J genes are TRBV2 and TRBJ1-2, with D perhaps matching TRBD1 (6 bases). The CDR3 has 12 residues. In germline, CDR1 is SNHLY, CDR2 FYNNEI. V was pared by 5 bases and J by 4 bases, with 8 bases between. The CDR3 DNA reads TGTGCCAGCAGTTTGGACAGCTATGGCTACACCTTC. Translated, it gives CASSLDSYGYTF.